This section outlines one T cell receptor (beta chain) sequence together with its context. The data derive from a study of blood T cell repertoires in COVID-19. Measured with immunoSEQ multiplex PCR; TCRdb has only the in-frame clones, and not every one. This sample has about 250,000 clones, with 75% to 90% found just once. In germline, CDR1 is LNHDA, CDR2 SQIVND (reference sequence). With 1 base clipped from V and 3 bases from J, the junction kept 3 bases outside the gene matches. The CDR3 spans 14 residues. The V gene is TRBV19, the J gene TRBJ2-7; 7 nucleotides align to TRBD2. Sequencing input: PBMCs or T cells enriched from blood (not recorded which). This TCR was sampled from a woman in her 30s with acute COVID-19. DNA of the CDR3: TGTGCCAGTAGTATAGCGGGACTACACTACGAGCAGTACTTC. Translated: CASSIAGLHYEQYF.